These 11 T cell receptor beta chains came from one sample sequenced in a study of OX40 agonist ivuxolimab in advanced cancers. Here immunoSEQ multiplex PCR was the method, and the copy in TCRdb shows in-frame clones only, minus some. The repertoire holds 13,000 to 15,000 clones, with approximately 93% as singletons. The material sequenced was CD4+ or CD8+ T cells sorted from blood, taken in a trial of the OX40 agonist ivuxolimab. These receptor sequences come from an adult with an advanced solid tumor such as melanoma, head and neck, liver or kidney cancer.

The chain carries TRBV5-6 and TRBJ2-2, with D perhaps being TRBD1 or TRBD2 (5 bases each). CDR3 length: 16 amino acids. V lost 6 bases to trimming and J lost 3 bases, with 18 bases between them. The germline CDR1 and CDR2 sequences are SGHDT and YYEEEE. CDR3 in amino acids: CASTFTPGPYTGELFF. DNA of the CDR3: TGTGCCAGCACCTTTACGCCGGGACCATACACCGGGGAGCTGTTTTTT. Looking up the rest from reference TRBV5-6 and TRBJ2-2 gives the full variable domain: DAGVTQSPTHLIKTRGQQVTLRCSPKSGHDTVSWYQQALGQGPQFIFQYYEEEERQRGNFPDRFSGHQFPNYSSELNVNALLLGDSALYLCASTFTPGPYTGELFFGEGSRLTVL.

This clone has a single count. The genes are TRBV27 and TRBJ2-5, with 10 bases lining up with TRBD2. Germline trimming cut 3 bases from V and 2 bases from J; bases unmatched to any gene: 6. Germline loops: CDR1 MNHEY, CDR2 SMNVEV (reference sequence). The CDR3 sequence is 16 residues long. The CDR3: CASSFLAGGSQETQYF. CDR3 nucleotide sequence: TGTGCCAGCAGTTTCTTAGCGGGAGGCTCGCAAGAGACCCAGTACTTC.

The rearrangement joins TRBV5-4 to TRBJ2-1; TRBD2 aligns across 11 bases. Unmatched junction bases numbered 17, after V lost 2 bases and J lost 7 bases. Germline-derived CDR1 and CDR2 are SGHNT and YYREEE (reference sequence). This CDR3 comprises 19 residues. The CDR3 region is CASSLQQFSGRGLSNEQFF. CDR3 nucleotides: TGTGCCAGCAGCTTACAACAGTTTAGCGGGAGGGGCCTATCAAATGAGCAGTTCTTC.

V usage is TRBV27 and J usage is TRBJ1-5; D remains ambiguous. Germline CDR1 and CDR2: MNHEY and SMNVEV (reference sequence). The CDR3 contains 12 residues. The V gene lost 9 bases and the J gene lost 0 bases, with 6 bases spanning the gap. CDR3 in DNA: TGTGCCAGTTCTCGTAGCAATCAGCCCCAGCATTTT. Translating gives CASSRSNQPQHF.

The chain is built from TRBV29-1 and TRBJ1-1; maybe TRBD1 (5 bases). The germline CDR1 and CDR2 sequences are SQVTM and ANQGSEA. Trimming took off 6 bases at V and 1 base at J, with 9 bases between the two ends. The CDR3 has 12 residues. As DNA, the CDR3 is TGCAGCGTGCCCCAGGGGAACACTGAAGCTTTCTTT. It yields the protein CSVPQGNTEAFF.

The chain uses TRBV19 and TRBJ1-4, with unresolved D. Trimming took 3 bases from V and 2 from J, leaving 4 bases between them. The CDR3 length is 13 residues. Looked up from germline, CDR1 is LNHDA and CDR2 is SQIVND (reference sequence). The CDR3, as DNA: TGTGCCAGTAGTATGGGTACTAATGAAAAACTGTTTTTT. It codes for CASSMGTNEKLFF. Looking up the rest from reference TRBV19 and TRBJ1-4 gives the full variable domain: DGGITQSPKYLFRKEGQNVTLSCEQNLNHDAMYWYRQDPGQGLRLIYYSQIVNDFQKGDIAEGYSVSREKKESFPLTVTSAQKNPTAFYLCASSMGTNEKLFFGSGTQLSVL.

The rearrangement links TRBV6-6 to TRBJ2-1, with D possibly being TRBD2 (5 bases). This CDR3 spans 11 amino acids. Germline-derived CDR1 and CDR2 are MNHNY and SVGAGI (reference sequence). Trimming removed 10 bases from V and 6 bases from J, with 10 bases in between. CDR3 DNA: TGTGCCACCGGGGTGCGCAATGAGCAGTTCTTC. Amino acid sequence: CATGVRNEQFF.

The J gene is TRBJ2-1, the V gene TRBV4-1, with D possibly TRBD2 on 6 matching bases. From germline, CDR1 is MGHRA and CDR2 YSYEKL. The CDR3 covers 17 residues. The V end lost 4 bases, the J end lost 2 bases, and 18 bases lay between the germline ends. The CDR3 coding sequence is TGCGCCAGCAGCCCGACTCGGGGACTCGCCCCCTACAATGAGCAGTTCTTC. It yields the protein CASSPTRGLAPYNEQFF.

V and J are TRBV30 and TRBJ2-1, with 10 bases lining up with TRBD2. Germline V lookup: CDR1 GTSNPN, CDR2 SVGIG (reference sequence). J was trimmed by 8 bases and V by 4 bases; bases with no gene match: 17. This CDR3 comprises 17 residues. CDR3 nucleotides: TGTGCCTGGATCCTCCTCGGGCTAGCGGGAGAGTATTATGAGCAGTTCTTC. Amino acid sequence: CAWILLGLAGEYYEQFF.

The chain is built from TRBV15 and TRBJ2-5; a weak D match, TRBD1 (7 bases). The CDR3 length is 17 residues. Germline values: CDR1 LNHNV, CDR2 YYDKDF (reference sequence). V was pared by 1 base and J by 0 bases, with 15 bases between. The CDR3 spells CATSRGRDSWNQETQYF. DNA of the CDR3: TGTGCCACCAGCAGAGGGCGGGACAGTTGGAACCAAGAGACCCAGTACTTC.

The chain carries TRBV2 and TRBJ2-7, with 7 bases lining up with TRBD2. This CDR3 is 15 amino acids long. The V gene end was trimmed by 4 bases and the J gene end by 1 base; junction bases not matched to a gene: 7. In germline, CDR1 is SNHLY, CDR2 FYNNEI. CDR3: CASSVGTIPSYEQYF. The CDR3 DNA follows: TGTGCCAGCAGTGTAGGGACTATCCCGTCCTACGAGCAGTACTTC.